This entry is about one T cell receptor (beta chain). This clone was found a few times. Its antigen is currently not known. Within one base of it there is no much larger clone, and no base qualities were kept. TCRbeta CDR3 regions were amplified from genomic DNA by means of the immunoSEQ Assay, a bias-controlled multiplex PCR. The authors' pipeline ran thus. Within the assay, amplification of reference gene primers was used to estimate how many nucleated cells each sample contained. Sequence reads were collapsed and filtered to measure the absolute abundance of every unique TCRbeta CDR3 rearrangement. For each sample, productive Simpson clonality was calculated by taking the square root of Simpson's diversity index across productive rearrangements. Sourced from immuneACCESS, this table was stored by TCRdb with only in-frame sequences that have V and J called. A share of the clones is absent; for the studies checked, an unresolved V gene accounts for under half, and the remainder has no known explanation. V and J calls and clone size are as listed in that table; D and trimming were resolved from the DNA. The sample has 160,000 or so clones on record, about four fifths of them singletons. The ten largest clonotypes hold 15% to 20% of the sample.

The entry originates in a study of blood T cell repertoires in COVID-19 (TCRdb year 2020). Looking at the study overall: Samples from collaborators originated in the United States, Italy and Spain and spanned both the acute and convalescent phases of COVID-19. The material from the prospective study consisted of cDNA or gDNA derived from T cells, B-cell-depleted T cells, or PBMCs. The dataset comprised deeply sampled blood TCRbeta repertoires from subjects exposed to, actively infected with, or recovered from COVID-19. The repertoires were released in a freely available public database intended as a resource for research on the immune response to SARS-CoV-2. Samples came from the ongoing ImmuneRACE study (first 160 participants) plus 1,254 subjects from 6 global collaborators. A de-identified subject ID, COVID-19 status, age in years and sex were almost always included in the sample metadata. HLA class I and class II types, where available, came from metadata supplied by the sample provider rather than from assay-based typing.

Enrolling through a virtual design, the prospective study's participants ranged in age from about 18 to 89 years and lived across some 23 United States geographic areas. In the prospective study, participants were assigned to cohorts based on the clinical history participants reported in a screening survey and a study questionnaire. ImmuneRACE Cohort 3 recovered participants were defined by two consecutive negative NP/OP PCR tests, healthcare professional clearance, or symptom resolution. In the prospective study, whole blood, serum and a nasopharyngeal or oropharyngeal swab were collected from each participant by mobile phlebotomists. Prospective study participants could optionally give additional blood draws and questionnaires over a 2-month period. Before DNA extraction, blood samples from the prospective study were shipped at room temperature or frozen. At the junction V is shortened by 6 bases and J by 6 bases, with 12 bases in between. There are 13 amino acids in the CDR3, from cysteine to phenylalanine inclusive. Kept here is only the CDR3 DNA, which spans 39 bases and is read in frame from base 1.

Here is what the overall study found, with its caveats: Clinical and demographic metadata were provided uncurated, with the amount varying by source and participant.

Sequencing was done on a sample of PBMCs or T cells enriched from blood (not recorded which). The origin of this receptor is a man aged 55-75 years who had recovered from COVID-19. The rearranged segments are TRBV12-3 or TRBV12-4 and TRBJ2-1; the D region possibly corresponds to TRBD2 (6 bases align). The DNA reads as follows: TGTGCCAGCAGCCCCTCGGGAGTCAATGAGCAGTTCTTC. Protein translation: CASSPSGVNEQFF.